A selection of T cell receptor beta chains follows, all from one sample in a study of radiation and T cells in renal cell carcinoma. Clones were read by immunoSEQ multiplex PCR, and TCRdb kept only the in-frame ones, dropping some. Among roughly 140,000 clones listed, 87% were seen once. The sample in question was blood, obtained from a patient whose treatment included radiotherapy and nephrectomy. All receptors come from a woman between 45 and 65 years old with renal cell carcinoma. Both conserved end residues are trimmed from each CDR3.

v_gene	j_gene	CDR3aa
TRBV5-1	TRBJ2-6	ASSLALRSSGANVLT
TRBV7-2	TRBJ2-3	ASSLGAGVITDTQY
TRBV7-2	TRBJ2-4	ASSTTRTAKNIQY
TRBV30	TRBJ1-4	AWSVKTNEKLF
TRBV9	TRBJ2-2	ASTTGWGTGELF
TRBV6-5	TRBJ2-1	ASRRGGNREQF
TRBV19	TRBJ1-5	ASSLLTGTNQPQH
TRBV9	TRBJ1-1	ASSDSTGANEAF
TRBV4-1	TRBJ2-3	ASSHGTSGGADTQY
TRBV25-1	TRBJ1-5	ASFGKPQH
TRBV18	TRBJ2-7	ASSPKVSAHEQY
TRBV6-5	TRBJ2-1	ASRAGGGAGEQF
TRBV6-5	TRBJ1-1	ASSHQGATEAF
TRBV9	TRBJ2-5	ASSVAGTSGFQETQY
TRBV29-1	TRBJ1-1	SVEGARGPSEAF
TRBV10-3	TRBJ2-7	ASNDGTGATAYEQY
TRBV7-8	TRBJ2-7	ASSLGQGSAYEQY
TRBV6-6	TRBJ1-3	ASSSGTGGFLNTIY
TRBV27	TRBJ1-2	ASYSLQQGVIAYT
TRBV13	TRBJ2-5	ASSGRQGDETQY
TRBV5-1	TRBJ2-7	ASSLAGDEQY
TRBV2	TRBJ2-5	ASRTGGMTQY
TRBV30	TRBJ2-3	ATSTGTLSTDTQY
TRBV5-4	TRBJ1-2	ASSWTGGGGYT
TRBV11-2	TRBJ2-7	ASSLEDRDAYEQY
TRBV18	TRBJ2-7	ASSPGQGPYEQY
TRBV4-2	TRBJ2-6	ASSPGTFLSGANVLT
TRBV21-1	TRBJ2-2	ASSPPLDRGGELF
TRBV19	TRBJ2-7	ASTTSGAPSPYEQY
TRBV2	TRBJ2-7	ASSGQSYEQY
TRBV29-1	.	SVDFGGLSYEQY
TRBV14	TRBJ2-3	ASSHPRGGNTQY
TRBV18	TRBJ2-3	ASSRTSGATDTQY
TRBV6-6	TRBJ2-2	ATRDSRNTGELF
TRBV7-7	TRBJ2-6	ASSRGGSGANVLT
TRBV21-1	TRBJ2-7	ASSKKTFPDEQY
TRBV5-4	TRBJ2-7	AGSIDRGNYEQY
TRBV21-1	TRBJ2-2	AMLNLDRGQNTGELF
TRBV5-5	TRBJ2-2	ASSPDLGYTGELF
TRBV9	TRBJ2-1	ASSTQLAGEGNEQF
TRBV30	TRBJ1-1	AWRIGAMNTEAF
TRBV29-1	TRBJ2-2	SARTGGRSGELF
TRBV2	TRBJ2-5	ASSSQPRGGDETQY
TRBV11-3	TRBJ2-3	ASSKGLAGGSTDTQY
TRBV5-1	TRBJ1-4	ASSLVGGADEKLF
TRBV5-6	TRBJ2-6	ASSLDTSELGANVLT
TRBV6-5	TRBJ1-3	ASSSGQVGNTIY